The rows below give T cell receptor beta chains drawn from one sample of a study of Ad26.COV2.S vaccination and SARS-CoV-2 variants. Assay used: immunoSEQ multiplex PCR; TCRdb lists only in-frame clones, some missing. Altogether under 550,000 clones are present, roughly 90% being singletons, with the ten largest covering approximately 4%. The sequences come from peripheral blood, collected in a trial of Ad26.COV2.S vaccine versus placebo. All receptors derive from a person aged 18 to 59 who received the Ad26.COV2.S COVID-19 vaccine or a placebo. Both conserved end residues are part of each CDR3. Each record gives: clone size, D gene, V gene, J gene, CDR3 DNA, CDR3 protein. The D gene is left open where the match is weak. Part of the rows lack a size; the others show once, few, many or a class for expanded clones.

clone_size: .; d_call: .; v_call: TRBV28; j_call: TRBJ2-7; cdr3_nt: TGTGCCAGCAGCATGAGGGGGGGCTCGAGAGAGCAGTACTTC; cdr3_aa: CASSMRGGSREQYF
clone_size: few; d_call: .; v_call: TRBV6-4; j_call: TRBJ2-2; cdr3_nt: TGTGCCAGCAGTGACTCGAGTGTGGCCGGGGAGCTGTTTTTT; cdr3_aa: CASSDSSVAGELFF
clone_size: .; d_call: .; v_call: TRBV19; j_call: TRBJ1-2; cdr3_nt: TGTGCCAGTAGTACAAAATCCGGGACTCACCGCTACACCTTC; cdr3_aa: CASSTKSGTHRYTF
clone_size: .; d_call: TRBD1; v_call: TRBV5-1; j_call: TRBJ2-7; cdr3_nt: TGCGCCAGCAGCTCCGGGACAGCCCCTTACCCCTACGAGCAGTACTTC; cdr3_aa: CASSSGTAPYPYEQYF
clone_size: .; d_call: TRBD1; v_call: TRBV10-3; j_call: TRBJ1-3; cdr3_nt: TGTGCCATCAGTGAGTGGGGACAGGGCTCTGGAAACACCATATATTTT; cdr3_aa: CAISEWGQGSGNTIYF
clone_size: .; d_call: .; v_call: TRBV7-3; j_call: TRBJ2-2; cdr3_nt: TGTGCCAGCAGCTCGGATAAGAACACCGGGGAGCTGTTTTTT; cdr3_aa: CASSSDKNTGELFF
clone_size: .; d_call: TRBD1; v_call: TRBV7-2; j_call: TRBJ2-2; cdr3_nt: TGTGCCAGCAGGTCCGGGACAGGGGGCCCCGGGGAGCTGTTTTTT; cdr3_aa: CASRSGTGGPGELFF
clone_size: .; d_call: .; v_call: TRBV2; j_call: TRBJ2-3; cdr3_nt: TGTGCCAGCAGTGAGGAGACGGGGATTTATGATACGCAGTATTTT; cdr3_aa: CASSEETGIYDTQYF
clone_size: .; d_call: TRBD2; v_call: TRBV29-1; j_call: TRBJ2-3; cdr3_nt: TGCAGCGTTGAAGGGACTAGCGGGAGCACAGATACGCAGTATTTT; cdr3_aa: CSVEGTSGSTDTQYF
clone_size: .; d_call: .; v_call: TRBV27; j_call: TRBJ1-5; cdr3_nt: TGTGCCAGCAGTTTACGGCCCTTGGCAGATCAGCCCCAGCATTTT; cdr3_aa: CASSLRPLADQPQHF
clone_size: .; d_call: .; v_call: TRBV5-4; j_call: TRBJ1-5; cdr3_nt: TGTGCCAGCAGCTTCGGCAGGGGAGATCAGCCCCAGCATTTT; cdr3_aa: CASSFGRGDQPQHF
clone_size: .; d_call: .; v_call: TRBV7-2; j_call: TRBJ2-1; cdr3_nt: TGTGCCAGCAGGCTAACAGGGCGCTCCTACAATGAGCAGTTCTTC; cdr3_aa: CASRLTGRSYNEQFF
clone_size: .; d_call: .; v_call: TRBV4-2; j_call: TRBJ1-4; cdr3_nt: TGTGCCAGCAGCCAAGACTATGGCGCAACTAATGAAAAACTGTTTTTT; cdr3_aa: CASSQDYGATNEKLFF
clone_size: .; d_call: .; v_call: TRBV19; j_call: TRBJ2-3; cdr3_nt: TGTGCCAGTAGTATAGGCTTCGGGTCTAGCACAGATACGCAGTATTTT; cdr3_aa: CASSIGFGSSTDTQYF
clone_size: once; d_call: TRBD2; v_call: TRBV30; j_call: TRBJ2-1; cdr3_nt: TGTGCCTGGAGTGTAGTAGCGGGGGGGCGATACAATGAGCAGTTCTTC; cdr3_aa: CAWSVVAGGRYNEQFF
clone_size: .; d_call: TRBD1; v_call: TRBV4-2; j_call: TRBJ2-3; cdr3_nt: TGTGCCAGCAGGCCCGGGACAGGGGCCACAGATACGCAGTATTTT; cdr3_aa: CASRPGTGATDTQYF
clone_size: .; d_call: .; v_call: TRBV6-6; j_call: TRBJ2-7; cdr3_nt: TGTGCCAGCAGTTACGTCAACCGACTACCGCACGAGCAGTACTTC; cdr3_aa: CASSYVNRLPHEQYF
clone_size: .; d_call: .; v_call: TRBV2; j_call: TRBJ1-6; cdr3_nt: TGTGCCAGCAGGGGGACATACTCCTATAATTCACCCCTCCACTTT; cdr3_aa: CASRGTYSYNSPLHF
clone_size: .; d_call: .; v_call: TRBV28; j_call: TRBJ1-4; cdr3_nt: TGTGCCAGCAGTTTATCTTTGGGGGCTGTAAAGATGTTTTTT; cdr3_aa: CASSLSLGAVKMFF
clone_size: .; d_call: .; v_call: TRBV6-2/TRBV6-3; j_call: TRBJ1-5; cdr3_nt: TGTGCCAGCAGTTACGCAGAAAATAGCAATCAGCCCCAGCATTTT; cdr3_aa: CASSYAENSNQPQHF
clone_size: .; d_call: .; v_call: TRBV7-8; j_call: TRBJ2-5; cdr3_nt: TGTGCCAGCAGCTTAGGAGCGGGTTTGAAAGAGACCCAGTACTTC; cdr3_aa: CASSLGAGLKETQYF
clone_size: .; d_call: TRBD1; v_call: TRBV19; j_call: TRBJ2-2; cdr3_nt: TGTGCCAGCTCGGTGGGACAGGGGTCCACCGGGGAGCTGTTTTTT; cdr3_aa: CASSVGQGSTGELFF
clone_size: .; d_call: TRBD1; v_call: TRBV5-1; j_call: TRBJ1-2; cdr3_nt: TGCGCCAGCAGCATTGGGACAGTGTCTTTCAATGGCTACACCTTC; cdr3_aa: CASSIGTVSFNGYTF
clone_size: .; d_call: TRBD2; v_call: TRBV12-3/TRBV12-4; j_call: TRBJ2-1; cdr3_nt: TGTGCCAGCAGTTCACTAGCGGGGGGTGTGCAGTTCTTC; cdr3_aa: CASSSLAGGVQFF
clone_size: .; d_call: TRBD1; v_call: TRBV19; j_call: TRBJ1-1; cdr3_nt: TGTGCCAGTAGAACGGACAGGATGAACACTGAAGCTTTCTTT; cdr3_aa: CASRTDRMNTEAFF
clone_size: .; d_call: TRBD1; v_call: TRBV19; j_call: TRBJ2-1; cdr3_nt: TGTGCCAGTAGTATCATTCCGGGACAGGGCCATCATGAGCAGTTCTTC; cdr3_aa: CASSIIPGQGHHEQFF
clone_size: .; d_call: TRBD2; v_call: TRBV28; j_call: TRBJ2-4; cdr3_nt: TGTGCCAGCAGTGAGTTTACCTCCGGGGGGAACATTCAGTACTTC; cdr3_aa: CASSEFTSGGNIQYF
clone_size: once; d_call: .; v_call: TRBV6-5; j_call: TRBJ1-4; cdr3_nt: TGTGCCAGCACCAACGGGCAGATCGGAGAAAAACTGTTTTTT; cdr3_aa: CASTNGQIGEKLFF
clone_size: .; d_call: .; v_call: TRBV19; j_call: TRBJ1-1; cdr3_nt: TGTGCCAGTAGTATAGATCCTTACACCACTGAAGCTTTCTTT; cdr3_aa: CASSIDPYTTEAFF
clone_size: .; d_call: .; v_call: TRBV9; j_call: TRBJ2-7; cdr3_nt: TGTGCCAGCAGCGTAGCTTATCGGGACGAGCAGTACTTC; cdr3_aa: CASSVAYRDEQYF
clone_size: .; d_call: .; v_call: TRBV28; j_call: TRBJ1-2; cdr3_nt: TGTGCCAGCAGTTTAGGGGGGCTGTATGGCTACACCTTC; cdr3_aa: CASSLGGLYGYTF
clone_size: .; d_call: .; v_call: TRBV10-3; j_call: TRBJ2-7; cdr3_nt: TGTGCCATCCTCAGGGACTACGAGCAGTACTTC; cdr3_aa: CAILRDYEQYF